This T cell receptor beta chain emerged from a study of breast tumors, draining lymph nodes, adjacent tissues. In its sample, this clonotype was seen many times. The target antigen is unknown. Germline lookup yields CDR1 MNHEY and CDR2 SVGEGT. V shed 2 bases, J shed 4 bases, and the junction held 7 bases outside the gene matches. This CDR3 contains 16 residues. Axillary draining lymph nodes of breast cancer patients supplied the node samples. A single record per CDR3 protein comes from TCRdb applying MiXCR to the multiplex PCR reads. The sample comprises about 100,000 distinct CDR3 sequences, roughly 20% of which are singletons, and roughly 1.2% rests with the top ten. General study points: That most tumor T cells come from lymph nodes remained unproven. The data were judged consistent with most tumor T cells coming from lymph node and expanding in tumor. Compared with lymph nodes, tumors were less diverse; compared with nontumor tissue, more. Tumor and nontumor repertoires were significantly more similar in luminal-like than in basal-like breast cancer.

Specimen: axillary lymph node tissue. This clonotype originated in a female donor with breast cancer. Some clones in this sample may be carry-over from other donors' samples. The chain couples TRBV6-2 or TRBV6-3 to TRBJ2-1; 8 bases line up with TRBD2. The chain's CDR3 is CASSYVPAGVYNEQFF. The CDR3 region has the DNA TGTGCCAGCAGTTACGTTCCAGCGGGGGTATACAATGAGCAGTTCTTC.